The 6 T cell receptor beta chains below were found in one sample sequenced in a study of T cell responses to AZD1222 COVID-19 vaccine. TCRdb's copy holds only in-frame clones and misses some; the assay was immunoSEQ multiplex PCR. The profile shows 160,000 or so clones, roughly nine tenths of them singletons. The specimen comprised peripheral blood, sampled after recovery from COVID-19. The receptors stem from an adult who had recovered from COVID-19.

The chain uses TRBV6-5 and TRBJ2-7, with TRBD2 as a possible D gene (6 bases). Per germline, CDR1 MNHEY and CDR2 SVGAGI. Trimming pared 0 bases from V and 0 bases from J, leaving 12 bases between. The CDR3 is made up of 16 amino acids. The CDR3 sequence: CASSYSLGGPSYEQYF. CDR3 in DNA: TGTGCCAGCAGTTACTCTCTCGGGGGACCCTCCTACGAGCAGTACTTC.

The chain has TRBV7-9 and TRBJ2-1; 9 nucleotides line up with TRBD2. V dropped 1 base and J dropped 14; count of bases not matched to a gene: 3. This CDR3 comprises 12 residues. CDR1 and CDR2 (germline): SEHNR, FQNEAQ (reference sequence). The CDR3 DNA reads TGTGCCAGCAGCTTAGAGGGACTAGCCGAGTTCTTC. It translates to CASSLEGLAEFF.

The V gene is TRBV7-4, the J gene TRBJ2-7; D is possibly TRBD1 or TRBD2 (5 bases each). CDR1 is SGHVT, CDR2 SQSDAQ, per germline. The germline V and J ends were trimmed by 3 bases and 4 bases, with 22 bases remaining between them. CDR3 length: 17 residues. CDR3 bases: TGTGCCAGCAGCTTGCCGATCGGGACCTTTTTTCTTTACGAGCAGTACTTC. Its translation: CASSLPIGTFFLYEQYF.

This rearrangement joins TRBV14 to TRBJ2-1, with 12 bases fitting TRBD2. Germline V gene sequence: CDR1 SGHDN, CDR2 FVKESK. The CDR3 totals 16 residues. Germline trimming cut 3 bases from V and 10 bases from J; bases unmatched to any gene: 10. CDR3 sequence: CASSQWTSGIGGEQFF. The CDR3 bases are TGTGCCAGCAGCCAGTGGACTAGCGGGATAGGAGGGGAGCAGTTCTTC.

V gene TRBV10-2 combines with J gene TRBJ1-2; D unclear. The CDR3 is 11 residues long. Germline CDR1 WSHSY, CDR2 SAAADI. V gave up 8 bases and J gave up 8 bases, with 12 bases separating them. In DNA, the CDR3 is TGCGCCAGCTCCGGGTATAAGGGCTACACCTTC. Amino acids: CASSGYKGYTF.

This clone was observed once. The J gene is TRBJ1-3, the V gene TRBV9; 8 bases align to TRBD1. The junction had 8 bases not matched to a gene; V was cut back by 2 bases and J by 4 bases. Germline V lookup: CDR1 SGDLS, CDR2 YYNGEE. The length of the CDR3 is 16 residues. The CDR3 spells CASSVGQGGLGNTIYF. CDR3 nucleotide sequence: TGTGCCAGCAGCGTTGGACAGGGAGGTTTAGGAAACACCATATATTTT.